These T cell receptor beta chains were read from a single sample in a study of T cell repertoires in cytomegalovirus infection. No antigen is known for these receptors. TCRdb analysed the reads with MiXCR anew, one entry per CDR3 protein. The sample carries around 99,000 distinct CDR3 sequences, about 30% recorded once. The sample here was CD8+ T cells from cultured PBMCs, taken from culture after CMV antigen stimulation. The receptor set was obtained from a human donor in good health (CMV status not recorded). Some clones in this sample may be carry-over from other donors' samples. CDR3s include the opening cysteine and the closing phenylalanine or tryptophan. Fields, in order: V gene, J gene, D gene, clone size, CDR3 protein, CDR3 DNA. The D gene is left open where the match is weak. Clone size, where shown, is once, few, many, or a class for clones that have expanded.

TRBV9	TRBJ1-1	NA	NA	CASSSGDATEAFF	TGTGCCAGCAGCTCTGGGGATGCCACTGAAGCTTTCTTT
TRBV12-3/TRBV12-4	TRBJ2-1	NA	few	CASSPGGHYNEQFF	TGTGCCAGCAGTCCCGGAGGGCATTACAATGAGCAGTTCTTC
TRBV2	TRBJ2-5	NA	many	CASSEVEGQETQYF	TGTGCCAGCAGTGAAGTGGAGGGTCAAGAGACCCAGTACTTC
TRBV4-1	TRBJ2-1	NA	few	CASSQVPGSYNEQFF	TGCGCCAGCAGCCAAGTTCCAGGTTCCTACAATGAGCAGTTCTTC
TRBV5-1	TRBJ2-1	TRBD2	NA	CASSLGLAGFTSHSYNEQFF	TGCGCCAGCAGCTTGGGACTAGCGGGGTTTACAAGCCATTCCTACAATGAGCAGTTCTTC
TRBV27	TRBJ2-7	NA	few	CASSGSRAEHEQYF	TGTGCCAGCAGTGGCAGCCGGGCCGAGCACGAGCAGTACTTC
TRBV7-9	TRBJ2-1	NA	many	CASSLDLLDEQFF	TGTGCCAGCAGCTTAGACCTACTCGATGAGCAGTTCTTC
TRBV6-1	TRBJ2-3	NA	many	CASSEGNVPDTQYF	TGTGCCAGCAGTGAAGGGAACGTCCCAGATACGCAGTATTTT
TRBV7-2	TRBJ2-3	NA	many	CASSQAGTSTDTQYF	TGTGCCAGCAGCCAGGCCGGGACTAGCACAGATACGCAGTATTTT
TRBV19	TRBJ1-1	NA	NA	CASSGSEAFF	TGTGCCAGTTCCGGGAGTGAAGCTTTCTTT
TRBV7-6	TRBJ2-1	NA	few	CASSWDGNEQFF	TGTGCCAGCAGCTGGGACGGCAATGAGCAGTTCTTC
TRBV27	TRBJ1-2	NA	many	CASSLGGSYGYTF	TGTGCCAGCAGTTTAGGGGGCAGTTATGGCTACACCTTC
TRBV12-3/TRBV12-4	TRBJ2-3	TRBD2	NA	CASSSGVGTDTQYF	TGTGCCAGCTCCAGCGGGGTGGGCACAGATACGCAGTATTTT
TRBV19	TRBJ1-5	NA	NA	CASSIDVGSQPQHF	TGTGCCAGTAGTATAGATGTAGGGAGTCAGCCCCAGCATTTT
TRBV6-6	TRBJ1-1	NA	NA	CASSPGTQNTEAFF	TGTGCCAGCAGTCCCGGGACTCAGAACACTGAAGCTTTCTTT
TRBV20-1	TRBJ1-1	NA	few	CSAGVKGPGTEAFF	TGCAGTGCGGGGGTGAAAGGGCCGGGCACTGAAGCTTTCTTT
TRBV12-3/TRBV12-4	TRBJ1-3	NA	NA	CASSLGGNTIYF	TGTGCCAGCAGTTTAGGGGGAAACACCATATATTTT
TRBV4-2	TRBJ2-7	NA	NA	CASSQEIRQGTYF	TGTGCCAGCAGCCAAGAAATCCGTCAGGGAACGTACTTC
TRBV7-8	TRBJ2-3	NA	NA	CASSLSGVWADTQYF	TGTGCCAGCAGCTTAAGCGGAGTTTGGGCAGATACGCAGTATTTT
TRBV15	TRBJ2-7	NA	NA	CATSPGEGPYEQYF	TGTGCCACCAGCCCCGGAGAGGGGCCCTACGAGCAGTACTTC
TRBV2	TRBJ1-2	TRBD1	once	CASSFQGQGNYGYTF	TGTGCCAGCAGCTTCCAGGGACAGGGGAACTATGGCTACACCTTC
TRBV10-3	TRBJ2-5	NA	few	CASQAQIQETQYF	TGTGCCAGCCAGGCACAGATCCAAGAGACCCAGTACTTC
TRBV6-1	TRBJ2-7	NA	NA	CASTFAGGGYEQYF	TGTGCCAGCACCTTTGCGGGCGGCGGCTACGAGCAGTACTTC
TRBV27	TRBJ2-2	TRBD1	NA	CASSLLVTGGPGELFF	TGTGCCAGCAGTTTATTGGTGACAGGGGGCCCCGGGGAGCTGTTTTTT
TRBV12-3/TRBV12-4	TRBJ1-2	NA	few	CASTKTGNYGYTF	TGTGCCAGCACTAAAACAGGGAACTATGGCTACACCTTC
TRBV12-3/TRBV12-4	TRBJ2-5	NA	many	CASTGRGASVTQYF	TGTGCCAGCACCGGAAGGGGGGCCTCAGTGACCCAGTACTTC
TRBV15	TRBJ2-2	NA	NA	CATSRAAQSLLFF	TGTGCCACCAGCAGAGCGGCCCAATCGTTGCTGTTTTTT
TRBV4-1	TRBJ2-2	NA	NA	CASSPSRDTGELFF	TGCGCCAGCAGCCCTTCAAGGGACACCGGGGAGCTGTTTTTT
TRBV5-1	TRBJ2-7	NA	NA	CASSRRFFYEQYF	TGCGCCAGCAGCCGGAGGTTCTTCTACGAGCAGTACTTC
TRBV5-4	TRBJ1-6	TRBD1	NA	CASSLGETGGQNSPLHF	TGTGCCAGCAGCTTGGGTGAGACAGGGGGTCAGAATTCACCCCTCCACTTT
TRBV7-9	TRBJ2-7	NA	NA	CASSPMVPSYEQYF	TGTGCCAGCAGCCCGATGGTCCCCTCCTACGAGCAGTACTTC
TRBV10-3	TRBJ2-3	TRBD2	NA	CAISVERGGRDTQYF	TGTGCCATCAGTGTCGAACGGGGGGGCCGGGATACGCAGTATTTT
TRBV27	TRBJ1-1	TRBD1	NA	CASSFFRGGTEAFF	TGTGCCAGCAGTTTCTTCAGGGGGGGCACTGAAGCTTTCTTT
TRBV28	TRBJ1-1	NA	many	CASSLGTGRDTEAFF	TGTGCCAGCAGTTTAGGGACTGGTAGGGACACTGAAGCTTTCTTT
TRBV5-8	TRBJ1-5	TRBD1	few	CASSTTGVESNQPQHF	TGTGCCAGCAGTACGACAGGGGTCGAAAGCAATCAGCCCCAGCATTTT
TRBV19	TRBJ2-3	TRBD2	NA	CASSTPFIAGGTSTDTQYF	TGTGCCAGTAGTACGCCATTCATAGCGGGGGGAACTAGCACAGATACGCAGTATTTT
TRBV19	TRBJ1-1	NA	many	CASSMAGGTEAFF	TGTGCCAGTAGTATGGCTGGGGGCACTGAAGCTTTCTTT
TRBV5-1	TRBJ1-1	NA	few	CASSLLSGAFEAFF	TGCGCCAGCAGCTTGCTCAGCGGGGCATTTGAAGCTTTCTTT
TRBV7-8	TRBJ2-5	TRBD2	medium-sized	CASSLLPSGGVQETQYF	TGTGCCAGCAGCTTACTCCCTAGCGGGGGAGTCCAAGAGACCCAGTACTTC
TRBV7-9	TRBJ1-1	TRBD1	few	CASSPRQGPEAFF	TGTGCCAGCAGCCCCCGACAGGGGCCTGAAGCTTTCTTT
TRBV6-8	TRBJ2-1	TRBD1	NA	CVSSYQGASYNEQFF	TGTGTCAGCAGTTACCAGGGGGCTTCCTACAATGAGCAGTTCTTC
TRBV4-1	TRBJ1-1	NA	NA	CASSQANTEAFF	TGTGCCAGCAGCCAGGCGAACACTGAAGCTTTCTTT
TRBV11-3	TRBJ2-5	NA	NA	CASSYHVQETQYF	TGTGCCAGCAGCTACCACGTCCAAGAGACCCAGTACTTC
TRBV11-2	TRBJ1-1	NA	NA	CASSSSPTGNTEAFF	TGTGCCAGCAGCTCCAGTCCGACAGGGAACACTGAAGCTTTCTTT
TRBV6-1	TRBJ1-3	TRBD1	NA	CASSGRDSSIGNTIYF	TGTGCCAGCAGCGGAAGGGACAGCTCTATCGGAAACACCATATATTTT
TRBV2	TRBJ2-1	NA	many	CASTDSISYNEQFF	TGTGCCAGCACGGACTCTATCTCCTACAATGAGCAGTTCTTC
TRBV4-1	TRBJ1-3	NA	many	CASSQELHSGNTIYF	TGCGCCAGCAGCCAAGAGCTACACTCTGGAAACACCATATATTTT
TRBV11-2	TRBJ2-1	TRBD1	few	CASRRGQAPYNEQFF	TGTGCCAGCAGACGCGGACAGGCCCCCTACAATGAGCAGTTCTTC
TRBV5-6	TRBJ1-5	TRBD1	NA	CASSFGTGRKEPQHF	TGTGCCAGCAGCTTTGGGACAGGGCGTAAGGAGCCCCAGCATTTT
TRBV14	TRBJ2-1	NA	many	CASSLGGGDYNEQFF	TGTGCCAGCAGCCTCGGCGGGGGCGACTACAATGAGCAGTTCTTC
TRBV7-6	TRBJ2-3	NA	few	CASSSATRNTDTQYF	TGTGCCAGCAGCTCCGCGACTAGAAACACAGATACGCAGTATTTT